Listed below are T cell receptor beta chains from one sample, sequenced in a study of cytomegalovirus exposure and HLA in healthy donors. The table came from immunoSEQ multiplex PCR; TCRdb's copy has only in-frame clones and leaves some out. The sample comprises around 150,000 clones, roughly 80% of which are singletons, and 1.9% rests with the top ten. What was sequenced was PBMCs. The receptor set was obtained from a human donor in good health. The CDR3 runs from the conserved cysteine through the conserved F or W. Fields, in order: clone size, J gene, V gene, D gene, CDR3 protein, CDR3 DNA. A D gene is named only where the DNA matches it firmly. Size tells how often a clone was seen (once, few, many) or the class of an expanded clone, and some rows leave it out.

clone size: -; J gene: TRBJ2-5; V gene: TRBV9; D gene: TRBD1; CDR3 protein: CASSETGGSSYEQYF; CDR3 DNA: TGTGCCAGCAGCGAGACAGGGGGGTCCTCCTATGAGCAGTACTTC
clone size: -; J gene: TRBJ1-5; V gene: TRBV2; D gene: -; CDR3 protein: CASSETGSNQPQHF; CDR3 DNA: TGTGCCAGCAGTGAAACGGGAAGCAATCAGCCCCAGCATTTT
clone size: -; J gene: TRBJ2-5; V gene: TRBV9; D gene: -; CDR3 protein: CASSTGGRETQYF; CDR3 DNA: TGTGCCAGCAGCACCGGAGGGCGGGAGACCCAGTACTTC
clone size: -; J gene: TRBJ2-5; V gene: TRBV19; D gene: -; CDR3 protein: CASSIRGFQETQYF; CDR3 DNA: TGTGCCAGTAGTATAAGGGGCTTCCAAGAGACCCAGTACTTC
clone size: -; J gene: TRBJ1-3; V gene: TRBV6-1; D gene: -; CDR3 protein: CASSELNRAGNTIYF; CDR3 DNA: TGTGCCAGCAGTGAATTAAACAGGGCTGGAAACACCATATATTTT
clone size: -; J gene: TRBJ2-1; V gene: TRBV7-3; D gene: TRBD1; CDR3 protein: CASSSFRQGVNIGKYNEQFF; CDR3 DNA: TGTGCCAGCAGCTCCTTCAGACAGGGGGTTAATATAGGGAAATACAATGAGCAGTTCTTC
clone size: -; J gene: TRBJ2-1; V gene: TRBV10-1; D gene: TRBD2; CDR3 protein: CASSYSGDFYNEQFF; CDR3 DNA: TGCGCCAGCAGCTATAGCGGGGATTTTTACAATGAGCAGTTCTTC
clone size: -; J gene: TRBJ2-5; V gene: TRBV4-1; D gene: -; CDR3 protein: CASSIVIGETQYF; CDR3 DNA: TGCGCCAGCAGCATAGTAATCGGGGAGACCCAGTACTTC
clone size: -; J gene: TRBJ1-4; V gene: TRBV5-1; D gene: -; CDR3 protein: CASSFSGDEEKLFF; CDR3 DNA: TGCGCCAGCAGCTTTTCAGGGGACGAGGAAAAACTGTTTTTT
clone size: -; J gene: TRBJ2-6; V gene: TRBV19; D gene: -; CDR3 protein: CASSSGFPGANVLTF; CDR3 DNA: TGTGCCAGTAGCTCAGGGTTCCCGGGGGCCAACGTCCTGACTTTC
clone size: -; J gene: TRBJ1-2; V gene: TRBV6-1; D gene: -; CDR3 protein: CAWTGNYGYTF; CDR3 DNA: TGTGCTTGGACGGGGAACTATGGCTACACCTTC
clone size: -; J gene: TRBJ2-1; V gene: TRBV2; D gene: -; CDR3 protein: CASTLGPTNEQFF; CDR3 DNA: TGTGCCAGCACACTAGGACCTACGAATGAGCAGTTCTTC
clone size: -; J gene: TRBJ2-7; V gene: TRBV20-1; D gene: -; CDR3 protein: CSASGPYEQYF; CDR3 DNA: TGCAGTGCTAGTGGGCCCTACGAGCAGTACTTC
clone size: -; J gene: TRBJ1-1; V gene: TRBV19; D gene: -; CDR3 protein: CASSTGGLTEAFF; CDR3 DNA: TGTGCCAGCTCGACAGGTGGCCTTACTGAAGCTTTCTTT
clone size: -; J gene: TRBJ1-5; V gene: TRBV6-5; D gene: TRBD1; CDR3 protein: CASSSPGQVLNQPQHF; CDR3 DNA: TGTGCCAGCAGTTCCCCGGGACAGGTCCTCAATCAGCCCCAGCATTTT
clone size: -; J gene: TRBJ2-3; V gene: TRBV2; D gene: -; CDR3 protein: CASSYTNLGQYF; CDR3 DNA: TGTGCCAGCAGCTACACTAATTTAGGGCAGTATTTT
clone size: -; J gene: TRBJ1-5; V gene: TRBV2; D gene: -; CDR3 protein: CASRDRRGSYQPQHF; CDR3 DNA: TGTGCCAGCAGGGATAGGCGAGGGTCCTATCAGCCCCAGCATTTT
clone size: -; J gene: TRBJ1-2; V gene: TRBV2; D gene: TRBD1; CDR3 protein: CASSDNRGYNYGYTF; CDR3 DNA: TGTGCCAGCAGTGATAACAGGGGGTATAACTATGGCTACACCTTC
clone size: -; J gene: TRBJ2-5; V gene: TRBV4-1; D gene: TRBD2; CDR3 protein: CASSLRTSQETQYF; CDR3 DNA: TGCGCCAGCAGCCTAAGGACTAGCCAAGAGACCCAGTACTTC
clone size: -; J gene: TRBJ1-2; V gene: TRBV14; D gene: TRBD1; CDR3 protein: CASSQPDRGLYGYTF; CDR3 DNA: TGTGCCAGCAGCCAACCGGACAGGGGGTTATATGGCTACACCTTC
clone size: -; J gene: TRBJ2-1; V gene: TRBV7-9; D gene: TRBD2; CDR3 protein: CASSPRTSGGENEQFF; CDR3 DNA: TGTGCCAGCAGCCCGCGGACTAGCGGGGGGGAAAATGAGCAGTTCTTC
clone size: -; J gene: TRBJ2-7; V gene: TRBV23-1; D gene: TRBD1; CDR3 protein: CASSQGTGWLCEQYF; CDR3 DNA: TGCGCCAGCAGTCAAGGGACAGGGTGGTTATGCGAGCAGTACTTC
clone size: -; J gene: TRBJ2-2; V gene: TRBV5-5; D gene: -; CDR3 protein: CASSLWTDTGELFF; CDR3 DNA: TGTGCCAGCAGCCTATGGACTGACACCGGGGAGCTGTTTTTT
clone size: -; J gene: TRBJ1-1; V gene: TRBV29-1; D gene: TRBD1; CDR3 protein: CSVGTGSLHTEAFF; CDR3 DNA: TGCAGCGTTGGGACAGGGAGCTTGCACACTGAAGCTTTCTTT
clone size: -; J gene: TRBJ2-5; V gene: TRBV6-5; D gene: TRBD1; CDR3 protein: CASSYGTGRETQYF; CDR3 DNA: TGTGCCAGCAGTTACGGGACAGGGAGAGAGACCCAGTACTTC
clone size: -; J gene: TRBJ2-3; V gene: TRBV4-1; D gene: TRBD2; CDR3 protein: CASSVRSGGAADTQYF; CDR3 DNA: TGCGCCAGCAGCGTTCGTAGCGGGGGGGCCGCAGATACGCAGTATTTT
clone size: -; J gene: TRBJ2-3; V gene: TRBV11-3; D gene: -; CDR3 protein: CASSFGSTDTQYF; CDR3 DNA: TGTGCCAGCAGCTTTGGCAGCACAGATACGCAGTATTTT
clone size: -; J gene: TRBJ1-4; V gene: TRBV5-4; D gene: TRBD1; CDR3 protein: CASSATGGRTNEKLFF; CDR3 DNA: TGTGCCAGCAGCGCCACAGGGGGAAGGACTAATGAAAAACTGTTTTTT
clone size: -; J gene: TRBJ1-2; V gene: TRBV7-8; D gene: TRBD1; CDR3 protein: CASSADRGDGYTF; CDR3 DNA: TGTGCCAGCAGCGCGGACAGGGGGGATGGCTACACCTTC
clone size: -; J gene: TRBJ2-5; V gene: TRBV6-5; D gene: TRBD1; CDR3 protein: CASTPDRIQETQYF; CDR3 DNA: TGTGCCAGCACTCCGGACAGGATCCAAGAGACCCAGTACTTC
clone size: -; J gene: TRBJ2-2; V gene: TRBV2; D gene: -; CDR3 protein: CASSVETVRAGELFF; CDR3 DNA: TGTGCCAGCAGTGTTGAGACAGTAAGGGCCGGGGAGCTGTTTTTT
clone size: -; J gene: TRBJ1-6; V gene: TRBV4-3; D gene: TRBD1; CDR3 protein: CASSNRQGVNSPLHF; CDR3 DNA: TGCGCCAGCAGCAACCGACAGGGGGTTAATTCACCCCTCCACTTT
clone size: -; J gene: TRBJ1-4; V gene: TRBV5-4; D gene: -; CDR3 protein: CASSTPGNEKLFF; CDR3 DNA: TGTGCCAGCAGCACCCCAGGGAATGAAAAACTGTTTTTT
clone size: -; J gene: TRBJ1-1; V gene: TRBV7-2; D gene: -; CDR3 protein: CASSPPVLSEAFF; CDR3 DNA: TGTGCCAGCAGCCCGCCAGTGCTTTCTGAAGCTTTCTTT
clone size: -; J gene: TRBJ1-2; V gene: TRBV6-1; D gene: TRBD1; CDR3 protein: CASSRTGESHGYTF; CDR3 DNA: TGTGCCAGCAGTCGGACAGGGGAATCCCATGGCTACACCTTC
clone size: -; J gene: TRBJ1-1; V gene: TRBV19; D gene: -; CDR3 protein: CATVLNTEAFF; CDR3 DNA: TGTGCCACCGTGTTGAACACTGAAGCTTTCTTT
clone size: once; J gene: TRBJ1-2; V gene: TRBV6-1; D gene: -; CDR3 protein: CASSRTAYGYTF; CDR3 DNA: TGTGCCAGCAGTCGGACAGCCTATGGCTACACCTTC
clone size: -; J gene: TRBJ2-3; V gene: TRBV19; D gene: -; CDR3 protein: CASSNAANTDTQYF; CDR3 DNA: TGTGCCAGTAGTAATGCGGCCAACACAGATACGCAGTATTTT
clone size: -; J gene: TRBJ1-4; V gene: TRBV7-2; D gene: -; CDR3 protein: CASSLGGQWEKLFF; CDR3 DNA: TGTGCCAGCAGCTTAGGGGGACAATGGGAAAAACTGTTTTTT
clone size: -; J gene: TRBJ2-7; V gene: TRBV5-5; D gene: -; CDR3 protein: CASSSLGATYEQYF; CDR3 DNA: TGTGCCAGCAGCTCATTAGGGGCAACCTACGAGCAGTACTTC
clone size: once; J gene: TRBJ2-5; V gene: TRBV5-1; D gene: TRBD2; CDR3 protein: CASSTTSGGWETQYF; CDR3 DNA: TGCGCCAGCAGCACGACTAGCGGGGGATGGGAGACCCAGTACTTC
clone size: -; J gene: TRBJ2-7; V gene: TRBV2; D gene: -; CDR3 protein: CASSGLAYEQYF; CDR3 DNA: TGTGCCAGCAGTGGCTTAGCCTACGAGCAGTACTTC
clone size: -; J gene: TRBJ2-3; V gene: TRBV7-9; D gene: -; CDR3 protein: CASSSPGLSTDTQYF; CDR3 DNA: TGTGCCAGCAGCTCGCCGGGACTTAGCACAGATACGCAGTATTTT
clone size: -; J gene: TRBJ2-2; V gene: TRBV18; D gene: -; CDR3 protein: CASSTVQTNTGELFF; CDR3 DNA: TGTGCCAGCTCAACGGTCCAAACGAACACCGGGGAGCTGTTTTTT
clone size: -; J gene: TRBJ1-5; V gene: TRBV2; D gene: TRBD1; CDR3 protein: CASSLGQGAQHF; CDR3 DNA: TGTGCCAGCAGTTTAGGACAGGGGGCACAGCATTTT
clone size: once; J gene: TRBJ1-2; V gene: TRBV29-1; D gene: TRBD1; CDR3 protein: CSVGRDRDGYTF; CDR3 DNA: TGCAGCGTTGGGCGGGACAGGGACGGCTACACCTTC
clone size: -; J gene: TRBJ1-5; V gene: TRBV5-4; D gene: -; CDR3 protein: CASSFGGASQPQHF; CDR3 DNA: TGTGCCAGCAGCTTTGGAGGGGCCAGTCAGCCCCAGCATTTT
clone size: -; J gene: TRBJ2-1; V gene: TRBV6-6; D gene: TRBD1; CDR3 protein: CASSYSQGAWVEQFF; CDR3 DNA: TGTGCCAGCAGTTACTCTCAGGGGGCTTGGGTCGAGCAGTTCTTC
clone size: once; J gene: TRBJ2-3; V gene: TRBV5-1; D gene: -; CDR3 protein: CASSEGTFSTDTQYF; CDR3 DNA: TGCGCCAGCAGTGAGGGGACTTTTAGCACAGATACGCAGTATTTT
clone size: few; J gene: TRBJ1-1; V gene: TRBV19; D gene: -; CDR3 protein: CASSIAGTEAFF; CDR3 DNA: TGTGCCAGTAGTATAGCGGGGACTGAAGCTTTCTTT
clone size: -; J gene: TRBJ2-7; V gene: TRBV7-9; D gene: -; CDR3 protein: CASHEGGVSYEQYF; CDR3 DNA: TGTGCCAGCCACGAGGGTGGTGTATCCTACGAGCAGTACTTC